These T cell receptor beta chains were read from a single sample in a study of blood T cell repertoires in COVID-19. Only in-frame clones appear in the TCRdb table, and some are missing; sequencing was by immunoSEQ multiplex PCR. In the table there are around 320,000 clones, about 90% of which are singletons. Source material: peripheral blood. These receptors all come from a woman aged 30 to 39 with COVID-19, enrolled during active disease. Each CDR3 is given with its conserved first and last residue. A D gene is named only where the DNA matches it firmly. The size field is filled for only some rows; it gives once, few, many or a size class.

V	J	D	size	CDR3	DNA
TRBV4-1	TRBJ2-1	TRBD2	.	CASSQGGGMVNEQFF	TGCGCCAGCAGCCAAGGGGGGGGAATGGTAAATGAGCAGTTCTTC
TRBV30	TRBJ2-7	.	.	CAFSEVYEQYF	TGTGCCTTTTCCGAGGTCTACGAGCAGTACTTC
TRBV3-1/TRBV3-2	TRBJ1-2	.	.	CASSQAGGAGYGYTF	TGTGCCAGCAGCCAAGCTGGGGGGGCTGGCTATGGCTACACCTTC
TRBV3-1/TRBV3-2	TRBJ2-3	.	.	CASNFGLALADTQYF	TGTGCCAGCAACTTCGGGCTAGCCTTGGCAGATACGCAGTATTTT
TRBV6-6	TRBJ1-2	.	.	CASSTDSLYGYTF	TGTGCCAGCAGTACGGACAGCCTCTATGGCTACACCTTC
TRBV6-2/TRBV6-3	TRBJ2-3	TRBD1	.	CASSYSRDRPQDTQYF	TGTGCCAGCAGTTACTCCCGGGACAGACCGCAAGATACGCAGTATTTT
TRBV4-1	TRBJ2-2	.	.	CATRGFRRIYTGELFF	TGCGCCACTCGGGGTTTCCGTCGGATATACACCGGGGAGCTGTTTTTT
TRBV3-1/TRBV3-2	TRBJ1-4	.	.	CASSHRGEEKLFF	TGTGCCAGCAGCCACAGGGGTGAAGAAAAACTGTTTTTT
TRBV19	TRBJ2-1	.	.	CASSIEGGSENEQFF	TGTGCCAGTAGTATAGAGGGAGGTTCTGAGAATGAGCAGTTCTTC
TRBV2	TRBJ2-7	TRBD1	.	CASSLDRGYEQYF	TGTGCCAGCAGTTTGGACAGGGGTTACGAGCAGTACTTC
TRBV5-4	TRBJ2-7	TRBD2	.	CASSSAGNPYEQYF	TGTGCCAGCAGCTCAGCGGGGAACCCCTACGAGCAGTACTTC
TRBV19	TRBJ2-7	.	.	CASSDTPYEQYF	TGTGCCAGTAGTGACACTCCCTACGAGCAGTACTTC
TRBV10-3	TRBJ2-7	TRBD1	.	CAIRYGQGVTYEQYF	TGTGCCATCAGGTACGGACAGGGGGTAACCTACGAGCAGTACTTC
TRBV6-4	TRBJ2-3	.	.	CASSLSRSTDTQYF	TGTGCCAGCAGTCTGTCTAGAAGCACAGATACGCAGTATTTT
TRBV19	TRBJ2-1	.	.	CASSMAASSYNEQFF	TGTGCCAGTAGTATGGCTGCAAGCTCCTACAATGAGCAGTTCTTC
TRBV10-3	TRBJ1-5	.	.	CAVSGINQPQHF	TGTGCCGTCTCCGGGATTAATCAGCCCCAGCATTTT
TRBV3-1/TRBV3-2	TRBJ2-3	TRBD2	.	CASSPSWLAGIGTQYF	TGTGCCAGCAGCCCCTCGTGGCTAGCGGGGATAGGTACGCAGTATTTT
TRBV30	TRBJ2-4	TRBD2	.	CASGTSGAIQYF	TGTGCCTCCGGGACTAGCGGGGCCATTCAGTACTTC
TRBV3-1/TRBV3-2	TRBJ1-6	.	.	CASSQEQGVISPLHF	TGTGCCAGCAGCCAAGAACAGGGCGTAATTTCACCCCTCCACTTT
TRBV21-1	TRBJ2-7	.	.	CASSIKPSDPLCEQYF	TGTGCCAGCAGCATTAAACCTAGCGATCCGCTCTGCGAGCAGTACTTC
TRBV6-2/TRBV6-3	TRBJ2-2	.	few	CASSYLGAGRTGELFF	TGTGCCAGCAGTTACTTAGGTGCAGGGAGGACCGGGGAGCTGTTTTTT
TRBV2	TRBJ1-5	.	.	CASNFGTKDQPQHF	TGTGCCAGCAACTTCGGGACAAAGGATCAGCCCCAGCATTTT
TRBV5-4	TRBJ2-5	TRBD2	.	CASSHRQGLAGARVTQYF	TGTGCCAGCAGCCATAGACAAGGACTAGCGGGGGCACGGGTGACCCAGTACTTC
TRBV6-5	TRBJ2-7	.	.	CASSYGVEQYF	TGTGCCAGCAGTTACGGAGTAGAGCAGTACTTC
TRBV3-1/TRBV3-2	TRBJ2-3	.	.	CASSQVGTVLTDTQYF	TGTGCCAGCAGCCAAGTAGGCACAGTCCTCACAGATACGCAGTATTTT
TRBV18	TRBJ1-1	TRBD1	.	CASSPVTGASPNTEAFF	TGTGCCAGCTCACCGGTAACAGGGGCCTCCCCGAACACTGAAGCTTTCTTT
TRBV4-1	TRBJ2-2	.	.	CASSQVGTNTGELFF	TGCGCCAGCAGCCAAGTCGGGACGAACACCGGGGAGCTGTTTTTT
TRBV27	TRBJ2-2	TRBD2	.	CASRRGLAGGRTGELFF	TGTGCCAGCAGGAGGGGACTAGCGGGGGGGCGCACCGGGGAGCTGTTTTTT
TRBV5-1	TRBJ1-4	.	.	CASSLGSGKHEKLFF	TGCGCCAGCAGCTTGGGTTCGGGGAAGCATGAAAAACTGTTTTTT
TRBV5-1	TRBJ1-1	.	.	CASSQIQNTEAFF	TGCGCCAGCAGCCAAATACAGAACACTGAAGCTTTCTTT
TRBV28	TRBJ1-5	.	few	CASSSKQTGHQPQHF	TGTGCCAGCAGTTCCAAACAGACAGGCCATCAGCCCCAGCATTTT
TRBV7-8	TRBJ2-2	.	.	CASNPWGQGGELFF	TGTGCCAGCAATCCGTGGGGGCAGGGCGGGGAGCTGTTTTTT
TRBV29-1	TRBJ2-5	TRBD2	.	CSAYSGDQETQYF	TGCAGCGCCTATAGCGGGGACCAAGAGACCCAGTACTTC
TRBV27	TRBJ2-2	TRBD2	.	CASSGTSGANTGELFF	TGTGCCAGCAGTGGGACTAGCGGGGCGAACACCGGGGAGCTGTTTTTT
TRBV28	TRBJ1-6	TRBD1	.	CASRTGGLFNSPLHF	TGTGCCAGCAGGACAGGGGGTTTGTTTAATTCACCCCTCCACTTT
TRBV19	TRBJ1-2	.	.	CASSSHTTRYTF	TGTGCCAGTAGTTCCCATACGACGAGGTACACCTTC
TRBV7-9	TRBJ2-2	.	.	CASSFSTGELTNTGELFF	TGTGCCAGCAGCTTCTCTACGGGGGAGCTGACGAACACCGGGGAGCTGTTTTTT
TRBV7-9	TRBJ1-4	TRBD1	.	CASSTDRAEKLFF	TGTGCCAGCAGCACGGACAGGGCAGAAAAACTGTTTTTT
TRBV5-1	TRBJ2-7	.	.	CASSVRGGPYEQYF	TGCGCCAGCAGCGTCAGGGGAGGGCCCTACGAGCAGTACTTC
TRBV12-3/TRBV12-4	TRBJ1-5	.	.	CASSGGAKPQHF	TGTGCCAGCTCGGGGGGCGCGAAGCCCCAGCATTTT
TRBV3-1/TRBV3-2	TRBJ1-1	TRBD1	.	CASSRKLRGQSAFF	TGTGCCAGCAGCCGCAAACTCAGGGGGCAGTCAGCTTTCTTT
TRBV21-1	TRBJ2-1	.	few	CASSKAGLAGETYNEQFF	TGTGCCAGCAGCAAAGCGGGACTAGCGGGCGAAACCTACAATGAGCAGTTCTTC
TRBV19	TRBJ2-3	.	.	CASSIDQRGQYF	TGTGCCAGTAGTATAGATCAGCGCGGGCAGTATTTT
TRBV24-1	TRBJ2-7	.	.	CATSDIFRAGFTYEQYF	TGTGCCACCAGTGACATATTTCGGGCAGGGTTTACCTACGAGCAGTACTTC
TRBV18	TRBJ1-1	.	.	CASSPQPDIPSPEAFF	TGTGCCAGCTCACCACAGCCGGACATTCCCTCTCCTGAAGCTTTCTTT
TRBV7-9	TRBJ2-5	.	.	CASSLDLVGGQETQYF	TGTGCCAGCAGCTTAGATCTCGTCGGGGGCCAAGAGACCCAGTACTTC
TRBV19	TRBJ2-7	.	.	CASSIGSGSYEQYF	TGTGCCAGTAGTATCGGAAGCGGTTCCTACGAGCAGTACTTC
TRBV19	TRBJ1-2	.	.	CASSITGTSGYGYTF	TGTGCCAGTAGTATTACAGGGACCTCAGGCTATGGCTACACCTTC
TRBV11-1	TRBJ2-2	TRBD2	.	CASTQGRGHGELFF	TGTGCCAGCACCCAAGGGAGGGGTCACGGGGAGCTGTTTTTT
TRBV30	TRBJ2-7	TRBD1	.	CAWGDSPYEQYF	TGTGCCTGGGGGGACAGTCCATACGAGCAGTACTTC
TRBV6-6	TRBJ2-1	.	.	CASSPRGEQFF	TGTGCCAGCAGCCCCCGGGGTGAGCAGTTCTTC
TRBV7-2	TRBJ1-5	.	.	CASSPSRDIITQPQHF	TGTGCCAGCAGCCCGTCCCGGGACATCATTACTCAGCCCCAGCATTTT
TRBV27	TRBJ1-3	.	.	CASSFDRASGNTIYF	TGTGCCAGCAGTTTCGACAGAGCCTCTGGAAACACCATATATTTT